A selection of T cell receptor beta chains follows, all from one sample in a study of shared clonotypes between healthy human individuals. Using immunoSEQ multiplex PCR, the repertoire was profiled, and TCRdb retains in-frame clones only, with some absent. The sample yields approximately 1.5 million clones, approximately 98.5% seen once. Sequencing used naive CD4+ T cells sorted from blood. All receptors derive from a man aged 25 to 40 in good health. CDR3s include the opening cysteine and the closing phenylalanine or tryptophan. The D gene is left open where the match is weak. Expanded clones get a size class; other rows say once, few or many, or leave the size out.

j_call v_call cdr3_length clone_size d_call cdr3_aa cdr3_nt
TRBJ2-2 TRBV27 14 NA NA CASSLRANTGELFF TGTGCCAGCAGTCTTAGGGCTAACACCGGGGAGCTGTTTTTT
TRBJ2-1 TRBV28 15 NA NA CASSPGPIEYNEQFF TGTGCCAGCAGCCCCGGGCCCATCGAATACAATGAGCAGTTCTTC
TRBJ2-7 TRBV7-2 14 NA NA CASSLSPEGYEQYF TGTGCCAGCAGCTTATCCCCGGAGGGTTACGAGCAGTACTTC
TRBJ2-3 TRBV11-3 14 NA NA CASSLDRMKDTQYF TGTGCCAGCAGCTTAGATCGGATGAAAGATACGCAGTATTTT
TRBJ1-5 TRBV28 15 NA TRBD1 CASNPGQVAAQPQHF TGTGCCAGCAACCCGGGACAGGTTGCGGCCCAGCCCCAGCATTTT
TRBJ2-5 TRBV5-5 14 NA NA CASSLVGRVETQYF TGTGCCAGCAGCTTGGTCGGCAGGGTCGAGACCCAGTACTTC
TRBJ2-1 TRBV7-9 16 NA NA CASSLALGGSYNEQFF TGTGCCAGCAGCTTAGCTCTCGGTGGGTCCTACAATGAGCAGTTCTTC
TRBJ1-1 TRBV5-8 14 NA NA CASSLVVSYTEAFF TGTGCCAGCAGCTTGGTGGTTAGTTACACTGAAGCTTTCTTT
TRBJ2-7 TRBV5-1 12 NA NA CASSFPTDEQYF TGCGCCAGCAGCTTCCCGACGGACGAGCAGTACTTC
TRBJ1-5 TRBV28 13 NA NA CASSLEGYQPQHF TGTGCCAGCAGTTTAGAGGGGTATCAGCCCCAGCATTTT
TRBJ2-2 TRBV7-8 15 once NA CASTGRTERIGELFF TGTGCCAGCACCGGTCGGACAGAGAGGATCGGGGAGCTGTTTTTT
TRBJ2-7 TRBV5-1 15 NA TRBD2 CASSSNSGGFLQQYF TGCGCCAGCAGCTCGAATAGCGGGGGTTTCCTGCAGCAGTACTTC
TRBJ1-1 TRBV5-1 14 NA NA CASSFWDSDTEAFF TGCGCCAGCAGCTTTTGGGATTCAGACACTGAAGCTTTCTTT
TRBJ2-1 TRBV9 18 NA TRBD2 CASSVGPSGVEGYNEQFF TGTGCCAGCAGCGTAGGACCTAGCGGGGTTGAGGGCTACAATGAGCAGTTCTTC
TRBJ1-4 TRBV5-1 16 NA NA CASSSIGGIPNEKLFF TGCGCCAGCAGCTCTATTGGCGGCATACCAAATGAAAAACTGTTTTTT
TRBJ2-3 TRBV10-3 15 NA TRBD1 CAISGGQGTTDTQYF TGTGCCATCAGTGGGGGACAGGGAACAACAGATACGCAGTATTTT
TRBJ2-7 TRBV6-1 14 NA NA CASTFIRDLREQYF TGTGCCAGCACTTTCATCCGGGACCTCCGGGAGCAGTACTTC
TRBJ2-7 TRBV7-9 13 NA NA CASSFSGLAEQYF TGTGCCAGCAGCTTCAGCGGTTTAGCCGAGCAGTACTTC
TRBJ2-7 TRBV6-6 16 once NA CASSYRPGGVSYEQYF TGTGCCAGCAGTTACCGACCGGGCGGGGTCTCCTACGAGCAGTACTTC
TRBJ1-2 TRBV7-8 12 NA NA CASSQEGYGYTF TGTGCCAGCAGCCAGGAGGGCTATGGCTACACCTTC
TRBJ1-2 TRBV28 13 NA NA CASSFRGYYGYTF TGTGCCAGCAGTTTTCGAGGCTACTATGGCTACACCTTC
TRBJ2-7 TRBV5-4 15 NA TRBD1 CASSTTGGVSYEQYF TGTGCCAGCAGCACTACAGGGGGCGTCTCCTACGAGCAGTACTTC